These 10 T cell receptor beta chains originate from one sample sequenced in a study of cytomegalovirus exposure and HLA in healthy donors. In the PCR, 60 Vbeta and 13 Jbeta primers were used. TCRdb's copy holds only in-frame clones and misses some; the assay was immunoSEQ multiplex PCR. The data show about 120,000 clones, with 65% to 85% seen just once and about 0.22% held by the top ten. The sequencing input was PBMCs. These receptors were collected from a man aged 45 to 65 in good health and CMV-seronegative.

The chain joins TRBV7-7 to TRBJ2-5; 8 positions agree with TRBD1. With 4 bases clipped from V and 5 bases from J, the junction kept 3 bases outside the gene matches. There are 13 residues in the CDR3. Per germline, CDR1 SSHAT and CDR2 FNYEAQ (reference sequence). The CDR3 is CASSSDRVETQYF. CDR3 coding DNA: TGTGCCAGCAGCTCGGACAGGGTGGAGACCCAGTACTTC.

The J gene is TRBJ1-5, the V gene TRBV5-6; D possibly corresponds to TRBD1 (5 bases). V lost 0 bases and J 4 bases, leaving 11 bases between the germline ends. Germline-derived CDR1 and CDR2 are SGHDT and YYEEEE. The CDR3 is made up of 15 amino acids. The CDR3: CASSLGLQGNQPQHF. As DNA, the CDR3 is TGTGCCAGCAGCTTGGGACTCCAGGGAAATCAGCCCCAGCATTTT.

The chain joins TRBV5-4 to TRBJ2-2, with TRBD1 identical over 10 bases. The CDR3 has 18 residues. Trimming removed 0 bases from V and 6 bases from J; junction bases left unmatched: 11. Germline V lookup: CDR1 SGHNT, CDR2 YYREEE (reference sequence). CDR3 sequence (DNA): TGTGCCAGCAGCTTGGATCCGGGACAGGGGCTTGTTGCCGGGGAGCTGTTTTTT. Translated: CASSLDPGQGLVAGELFF.

V and J are TRBV11-3 and TRBJ2-3; the D gene is possibly TRBD2 (6 bases). Per the germline V gene, CDR1 is SGHNT and CDR2 is YENEEA. Trimming took off 3 bases at V and 4 bases at J, with 8 bases between the two ends. The CDR3 is 13 residues long. CDR3: CASSFGGPDTQYF. The CDR3 nucleotides read TGTGCCAGCAGCTTCGGGGGACCAGATACGCAGTATTTT.

This clone has just one count. V usage is TRBV7-3 and J usage is TRBJ2-5, with a possible D match to TRBD1 (6 bases). V was shortened by 3 bases and J by 6 bases, with 8 bases between the two germline ends. The germline V gene has CDR1 SGHTA and CDR2 FQGTGA. The length of the CDR3 is 12 residues. The DNA of the CDR3 is TGTGCCAGCAGCTTCAGGGGAAAGACCCAGTACTTC. It encodes CASSFRGKTQYF.

The CDR3, as DNA: TGTGCCAGCAGCTTGAGCGGGGGGGAGTACAATGAGCAGTTCTTC. Amino acid sequence: CASSLSGGEYNEQFF. The chain uses TRBV13 and TRBJ2-1; 10 bases are a match to TRBD2. The CDR3 runs 15 residues. Germline loops: CDR1 PRHDT, CDR2 FYEKMQ (reference sequence). The ends lost 3 bases at V and 4 bases at J; junction bases unmatched: 3.

This chain uses TRBV5-1 with TRBJ2-6, with D perhaps matching TRBD1 (5 bases). Trimming removed 4 bases from V and 0 bases from J, with 11 bases in between. Germline assignment: CDR1 SGHRS and CDR2 YFSETQ. CDR3 length: 16 residues. For the CDR3, the DNA is TGCGCCAGCAGCATCCTGACAGACTCTGGGGCCAACGTCCTGACTTTC. This sequence encodes CASSILTDSGANVLTF.

The chain employs TRBV30 and TRBJ2-5, with 10 bases lining up with TRBD2. Germline V gene lookup returns CDR1 GTSNPN and CDR2 SVGIG (reference sequence). Losses at the gene ends were 4 bases for V and 2 bases for J; bases not matched to a gene: 16. The CDR3 spans 18 residues. CDR3 coding DNA: TGTGCCTGGATGGCCCTGGCCCTAGCGGGGGACCCTCAAGAGACCCAGTACTTC. Translating it yields CAWMALALAGDPQETQYF. Supplemented by reference TRBV30 and TRBJ2-5, the full variable domain reads SQTIHQWPATLVQPVGSPLSLECTVEGTSNPNLYWYRQAAGRGLQLLFYSVGIGQISSEVPQNLSASRPQDRQFILSSKKLLLSDSGFYLCAWMALALAGDPQETQYFGPGTRLLVL.

The rearrangement joins TRBV29-1 to TRBJ2-1, with 11 positions matching TRBD2. The CDR3 runs to 15 residues. With 4 bases clipped from V and 0 bases from J, the junction kept 2 bases outside the gene matches. CDR1 SQVTM and CDR2 ANQGSEA come from the germline V gene. The CDR3, as DNA: TGCAGCGTTGTCGGACTAGCGGGCTCCTACAATGAGCAGTTCTTC. Its protein product is CSVVGLAGSYNEQFF.

The J gene is TRBJ1-4, the V gene TRBV4-3; D call uncertain. The CDR3 is made up of 16 amino acids. From germline, CDR1 is LGHNA and CDR2 YSLEER. V lost 0 bases to trimming and J lost 0 bases, with 8 bases between them. CDR3 bases: TGCGCCAGCAGCCAAGATCTGGGCGCAACTAATGAAAAACTGTTTTTT. It translates to CASSQDLGATNEKLFF.